The clone carrying this T cell receptor (beta chain) was recorded many times. None of the included patients had other autoimmune diseases, uncontrolled infections, pregnancy or lactation, as these led to exclusion. Amplification of the TCR beta CDR3 regions used RNA transcripts (as template). Investigators did first-round RT-PCR with HTBI primers, then second-round multiplex PCR. TCRdb re-called the multiplex PCR reads with MiXCR, one entry per CDR3 protein. The sample has roughly 400,000 distinct CDR3 sequences, around 20% seen once. This sample stems from a study of Graves' ophthalmopathy and Graves' hyperthyroidism. The CDR3 is made up of 13 amino acids. Germline CDR1 MNHNY, CDR2 SVGAGI (reference sequence). V was trimmed by 5 bases and J by 4 bases, leaving 12 bases between them.

This sequence was found in a woman between 18 and 29 years old with Graves' ophthalmopathy. Material for sequencing was peripheral blood. The V and J genes are TRBV6-6 and TRBJ2-7, with D uncertain. The DNA for the CDR3 is TGTGCCAGCAGTCATTCATCGGAATACGAGCAGTACTTC. Translated, it gives CASSHSSEYEQYF.